The T cell receptor (beta chain) under discussion was sequenced for a study of blood T cell repertoires in COVID-19. At the level of the study: From the United States, Italy and Spain came samples of acute and convalescent COVID-19.

The length of the CDR3 is 14 residues. CDR1 and CDR2 from the germline V gene are MNHEY and SVGAGI. V was clipped by 3 bases and J by 5 bases; unmatched bases: 6. Some clones are missing from TCRdb's copy, which holds only in-frame ones; the method was immunoSEQ multiplex PCR. Of over 65,000 clones in the sample, roughly 77% were seen once. The rearrangement uses TRBV6-5 and TRBJ2-7; 8 nucleotides match TRBD2. The TCR sequence derives from a human donor in a cohort sampled during active COVID-19. The sequenced sample was peripheral blood. CDR3 sequence: CASSYSGMINEQYF. The CDR3 DNA follows: TGTGCCAGCAGTTATAGCGGGATGATAAACGAGCAGTACTTC.